The rows below give T cell receptor beta chains drawn from one sample of a study of blood T cell repertoires in COVID-19. Produced via immunoSEQ multiplex PCR; TCRdb's table is partial and in-frame only. The data contain 140,000 to 150,000 clones, 84% of them singletons. The specimen was PBMCs or T cells enriched from blood (not recorded which). These TCRs come from a woman aged 45-65 years who had been exposed to COVID-19. Each CDR3 is given with its conserved first and last residue. D genes are given only for firm matches. Not all rows give a size; the values are once, few, many and, for expanded clones, a class.

CDR3nt	CDR3aa	d_gene	abundance	v_gene	j_gene
TGTGCCAGCAGCCTGAGGGACGAGCAGTACTTC	CASSLRDEQYF	.	.	TRBV28	TRBJ2-7
TGTGCCAGCAGTGCACCCGGGACAGCGGCGGGAAAACTGTTTTTT	CASSAPGTAAGKLFF	TRBD1	.	TRBV2	TRBJ1-4
TGTGCCAGCAGCGCGGGACAGTTAGGCCGGGAGCTGTTTTTT	CASSAGQLGRELFF	TRBD1	once	TRBV9	TRBJ2-2
TGTGCCAGCAGCTTACAGGGATTCAATCAGCCCCAGCATTTT	CASSLQGFNQPQHF	.	.	TRBV5-4	TRBJ1-5
TGCGCCAGCAGCCAAGGAGGAGCCCTGTCCCCTGTTGGAAACACCATATATTTT	CASSQGGALSPVGNTIYF	.	.	TRBV4-1	TRBJ1-3
TGTGCCAGCAGTCTACAGGGAAGAATTCAGCCCCAGCATTTT	CASSLQGRIQPQHF	.	once	TRBV6-5	TRBJ1-5
TGTGCCTGGAGTGTACCCCGAGCGACTAGCGGGAGGGCCTACACCGGGGAGCTGTTTTTT	CAWSVPRATSGRAYTGELFF	TRBD2	.	TRBV30	TRBJ2-2
TGTGCTACCTTTAGGGGGGGGACCGGGGAGCTGTTTTTT	CATFRGGTGELFF	.	.	TRBV12-5	TRBJ2-2
TGTGCCAGCAGCCAAGTCCGGGGGTACTACGAGCAGTACTTC	CASSQVRGYYEQYF	.	.	TRBV3-1/TRBV3-2	TRBJ2-7
TGTGCCAGCAGCGGCGGACTAGCGGGAGTAACAGATACGCAGTATTTT	CASSGGLAGVTDTQYF	TRBD2	.	TRBV7-9	TRBJ2-3
TGTGCCAGCACGGGAGGGGGCACTGAAGCTTTCTTT	CASTGGGTEAFF	.	.	TRBV6-5	TRBJ1-1
TGTGCCATCAGTGATGTAGCGGGAGACGGTACGCAGTATTTT	CAISDVAGDGTQYF	TRBD2	once	TRBV10-3	TRBJ2-3